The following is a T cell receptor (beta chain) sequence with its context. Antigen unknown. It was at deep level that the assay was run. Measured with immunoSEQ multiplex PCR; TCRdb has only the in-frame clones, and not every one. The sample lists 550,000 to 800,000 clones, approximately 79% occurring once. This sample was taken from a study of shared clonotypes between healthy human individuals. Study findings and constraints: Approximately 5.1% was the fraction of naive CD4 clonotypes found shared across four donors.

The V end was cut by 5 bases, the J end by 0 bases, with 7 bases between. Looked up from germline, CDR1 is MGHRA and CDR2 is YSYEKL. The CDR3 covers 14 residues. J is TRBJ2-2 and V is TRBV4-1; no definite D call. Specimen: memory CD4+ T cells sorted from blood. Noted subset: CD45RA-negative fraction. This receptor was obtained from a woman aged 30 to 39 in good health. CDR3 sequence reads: CASSSQPNTGELFF. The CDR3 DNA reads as TGCGCCAGCAGCTCCCAGCCGAACACCGGGGAGCTGTTTTTT.